This T cell receptor (beta chain) was sequenced during a study of T cell clonality in common variable immunodeficiency. This clone came up many times. Sequencing ends 3 residues short of the CDR3 end; the germline J gene provides the rest. Trimming stripped 4 bases from V and 2 bases from J, with 8 bases between. The CDR3 is made up of 14 amino acids. CDR1 and CDR2 from the germline V gene are LNHDA and SQIVND (reference sequence). TCRdb's copy holds only in-frame clones and misses some; the assay was immunoSEQ multiplex PCR. The sample has tens of thousands of clones, none seen only once; the top ten hold 1.8%.

Sequences were obtained from peripheral blood mononuclear cells. The sequence was obtained from a person aged 18 to 75 in good health. The chain is built from TRBV19 and TRBJ2-2; D not certain. The sequenced part of the CDR3 DNA is TGTGCCAGTAGTACCACAGCAAACACCGGGGAG. Translating gives CASSTTANTGE. The CDR3 as a whole reads CASSTTANTGELFF.